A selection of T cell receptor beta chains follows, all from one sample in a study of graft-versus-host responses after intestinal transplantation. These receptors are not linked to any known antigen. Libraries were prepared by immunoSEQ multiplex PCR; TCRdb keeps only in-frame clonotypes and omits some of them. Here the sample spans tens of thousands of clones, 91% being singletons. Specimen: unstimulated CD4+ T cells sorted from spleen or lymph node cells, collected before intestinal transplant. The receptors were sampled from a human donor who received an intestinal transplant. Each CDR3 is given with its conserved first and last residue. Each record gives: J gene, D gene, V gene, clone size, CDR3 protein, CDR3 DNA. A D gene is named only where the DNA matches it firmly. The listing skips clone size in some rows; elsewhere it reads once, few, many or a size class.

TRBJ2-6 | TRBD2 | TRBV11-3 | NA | CASSLELAGAGANVLTF | TGTGCCAGCAGCTTAGAACTAGCGGGGGCCGGGGCCAACGTCCTGACTTTC
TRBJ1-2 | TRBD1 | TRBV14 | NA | CASSQYGTGGPDGYTF | TGTGCCAGCAGCCAATACGGGACAGGGGGTCCGGATGGCTACACCTTC
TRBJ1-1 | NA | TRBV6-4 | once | CASSPRQDSTEAFF | TGTGCCAGCAGCCCGCGGCAGGACTCCACTGAAGCTTTCTTT
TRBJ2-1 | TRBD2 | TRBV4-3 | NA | CASSQVGTSGGGVSYNEQFF | TGCGCCAGCAGCCAAGTTGGGACTAGCGGGGGAGGGGTAAGCTACAATGAGCAGTTCTTC
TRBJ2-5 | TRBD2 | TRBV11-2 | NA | CASSLDLLGREQYF | TGTGCCAGCAGCTTAGATCTTTTGGGGAGGGAGCAGTACTTC
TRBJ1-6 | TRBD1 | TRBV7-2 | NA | CASSLWTGSSYNSPLHF | TGTGCCAGCAGCTTATGGACAGGGAGCTCCTATAATTCACCCCTCCACTTT
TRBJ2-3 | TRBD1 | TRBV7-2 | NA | CASSIWTGAQYF | TGTGCCAGCAGCATATGGACAGGGGCGCAGTATTTT
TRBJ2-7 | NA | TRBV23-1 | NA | CASSQSPAGYEQYF | TGCGCCAGCAGTCAATCCCCGGCAGGCTACGAGCAGTACTTC
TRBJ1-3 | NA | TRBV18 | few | CASSPGRGISGNTIYF | TGTGCCAGCTCACCGGGGAGAGGGATCTCTGGAAACACCATATATTTT
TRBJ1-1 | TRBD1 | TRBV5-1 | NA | CASSPARTGQGGFGVNTEAFF | TGCGCCAGCAGTCCTGCACGTACGGGACAGGGGGGTTTTGGTGTGAACACTGAAGCTTTCTTT
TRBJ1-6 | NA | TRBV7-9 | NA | CASSLETGSAYPLHF | TGTGCCAGCAGCTTAGAGACAGGCTCCGCTTACCCCCTCCACTTT
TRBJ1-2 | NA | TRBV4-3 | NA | CASSQGPTGSNYGYTF | TGCGCCAGCAGCCAAGGTCCAACAGGGAGCAACTATGGCTACACCTTC
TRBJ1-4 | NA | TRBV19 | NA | CASRQQGNEKLFF | TGTGCCAGTAGACAACAGGGCAATGAAAAACTGTTTTTT
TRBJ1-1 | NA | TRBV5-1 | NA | CASSPRTGGTEAFF | TGCGCCAGCAGCCCCAGGACGGGAGGCACTGAAGCTTTCTTT
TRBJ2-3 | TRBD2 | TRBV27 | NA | CASSPVLAGVNTDTQYF | TGTGCCAGCAGTCCCGTACTAGCGGGGGTTAACACAGATACGCAGTATTTT
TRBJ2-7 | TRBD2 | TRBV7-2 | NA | CASSFLAGGPYEQYF | TGTGCCAGCAGCTTTCTAGCGGGGGGGCCCTACGAGCAGTACTTC
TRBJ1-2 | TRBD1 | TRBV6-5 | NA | CASSYSNGQDIYGYTF | TGTGCCAGCAGTTACTCGAACGGACAGGATATCTATGGCTACACCTTC
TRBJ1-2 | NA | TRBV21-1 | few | CASSKGNREGGCGYTF | TGTGCCAGCAGCAAAGGTAACAGGGAGGGCGGTTGTGGCTACACCTTC
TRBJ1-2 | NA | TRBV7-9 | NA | CASSPDSYGYTF | TGTGCCAGCAGCCCGGACAGCTATGGCTACACCTTC
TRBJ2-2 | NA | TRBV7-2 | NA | CASSYPSNTGELFF | TGTGCCAGCAGCTATCCCTCGAACACCGGGGAGCTGTTTTTT
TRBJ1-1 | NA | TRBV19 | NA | CASSDSRNTEAFF | TGTGCCAGTAGTGACAGCCGGAACACTGAAGCTTTCTTT
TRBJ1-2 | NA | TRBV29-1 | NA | CSVDRGTANYGYTF | TGCAGCGTTGACCGGGGAACAGCTAACTATGGCTACACCTTC
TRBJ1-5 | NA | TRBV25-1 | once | CASSEGGDQPQHF | TGTGCCAGCAGTGAAGGGGGGGATCAGCCCCAGCATTTT
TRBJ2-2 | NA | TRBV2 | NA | CASTPREGLAGELFF | TGTGCCAGCACCCCCAGGGAAGGTTTGGCGGGGGAGCTGTTTTTT
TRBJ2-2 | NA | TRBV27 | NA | CASSLYSTGELFF | TGTGCCAGCAGTTTATATTCGACCGGGGAGCTGTTTTTT
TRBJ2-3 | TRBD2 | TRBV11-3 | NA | CASSSTGTSGDTQYF | TGTGCCAGCAGCTCCACCGGGACTAGCGGAGATACGCAGTATTTT
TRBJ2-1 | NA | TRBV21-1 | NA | CASSKMICASGGALNEQFF | TGTGCCAGCAGCAAAATGATTTGTGCTAGCGGGGGGGCATTGAATGAGCAGTTCTTC
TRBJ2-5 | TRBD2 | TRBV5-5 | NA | CASSRTSGGGTQYF | TGTGCCAGCAGCAGGACTAGCGGGGGCGGGACCCAGTACTTC
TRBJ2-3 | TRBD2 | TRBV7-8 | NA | CASSSSGLRGPDTQYF | TGTGCCAGCAGCTCCTCGGGACTACGGGGCCCCGATACGCAGTATTTT
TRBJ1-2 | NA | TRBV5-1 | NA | CASSLRQGAIYGYTF | TGCGCCAGCAGCCTCCGGCAGGGTGCGATCTATGGCTACACCTTC